This T cell receptor beta chain was observed in a study of blood T cell repertoires in COVID-19. How the authors handled the data: Amplification of reference gene primers was used by the study to estimate nucleated cell counts. Here immunoSEQ multiplex PCR was the method, and the copy in TCRdb shows in-frame clones only, minus some. V, J and clone size reflect that table, while D and trimming were determined from the DNA. The data contain around 140,000 clones, 80% to 85% of them singletons. This CDR3 comprises 15 residues. Per the germline V gene, CDR1 is MDHEN and CDR2 is SYDVKM. Trimming shortened V by 8 bases and J by 0 bases, and 13 bases separated the two germline ends.

The chain couples TRBV28 to TRBJ1-4; D might be TRBD1 (6 bases). The receptor comes from a woman aged 60-75 years with active or convalescent COVID-19. The source material was peripheral blood. CDR3 region: CASLGTPATNEKLFF. The CDR3 region has the DNA TGTGCCAGCCTCGGGACACCCGCAACTAATGAAAAACTGTTTTTT. The entire variable domain, with the rest obtained from reference TRBV28 and TRBJ1-4, is as follows: DVKVTQSSRYLVKRTGEKVFLECVQDMDHENMFWYRQDPGLGLRLIYFSYDVKMKEKGDIPEGYSVSREKKERFSLILESASTNQTSMYLCASLGTPATNEKLFFGSGTQLSVL.